The 6 T cell receptor beta chains given below trace back to one sample, sequenced in a study of blood T cells in healthy people across ages. A second PCR of roughly 6 to 12 cycles used a sample-barcoded 5' primer and a J-beta primer mix. Each CDR3 protein gets one entry after TCRdb re-called the 5' RACE reads with MiXCR. The sample contains 270,000 or so distinct CDR3 sequences, 25% to 30% of which appear only once. Specimen: blood. These receptors all come from a woman in her 70s in good health.

The rearrangement uses TRBV3-1 and TRBJ1-6; TRBD1 matches at 7 bases. This CDR3 is built from 15 residues. Germline V gives CDR1 LGHDT, CDR2 YNNKEL (reference sequence). Trimming cost V 4 bases and J 10 bases; bases outside gene matches: 10. This CDR3 is CASSRTTGLASPLHF. Here the CDR3 DNA reads TGTGCCAGCAGCCGAACGACAGGGTTAGCCTCACCCCTCCACTTT. Filled out from reference TRBV3-1 and TRBJ1-6, the complete variable domain reads DTAVSQTPKYLVTQMGNDKSIKCEQNLGHDTMYWYKQDSKKFLKIMFSYNNKELIINETVPNRFSPKSPDKAHLNLHINSLELGDSAVYFCASSRTTGLASPLHFGNGTRLTVT.

V gene TRBV7-9 combines with J gene TRBJ1-6; D is unresolved. The V end was cut by 2 bases, the J end by 8 bases, with 10 bases between. Germline V gives CDR1 SEHNR, CDR2 FQNEAQ (reference sequence). The CDR3 extends over 14 amino acids. CDR3 bases: TGTGCCAGCAGCTTAACCGACGGCGATTCACCCCTCCACTTT. Protein product: CASSLTDGDSPLHF.

This clonotype has a single count. The rearrangement joins TRBV4-1 to TRBJ2-5, with 7 nucleotides matching TRBD1. V lost 1 base, J lost 1 base, and 6 bases stayed unmatched. From germline, CDR1 is MGHRA and CDR2 YSYEKL. The CDR3 is 16 amino acids. As DNA, the CDR3 is TGCGCCAGCAGCCAAGTTTCCGGACAGGCCCAAGAGACCCAGTACTTC. This codes for CASSQVSGQAQETQYF.

This clonotype was recorded a few times. The rearrangement links TRBV3-1 to TRBJ2-1; D might be TRBD1 (5 bases). Trimming removed 1 base from V and 7 bases from J, with 11 bases in between. There are 14 residues in the CDR3. Germline V lookup: CDR1 LGHDT, CDR2 YNNKEL (reference sequence). CDR3 residues: CASSQGRATNEQFF. CDR3 DNA: TGTGCCAGCAGCCAAGGCAGGGCGACTAATGAGCAGTTCTTC.

The chain is built from TRBV28 and TRBJ1-3; D gene uncertain. The CDR3 is made up of 15 amino acids. Germline CDR1 and CDR2: MDHEN and SYDVKM. V gave up 1 base and J gave up 1 base, with 8 bases separating them. CDR3 coding DNA: TGTGCCAGCAGTTTATCGCGGCAGTCTGGAAACACCATATATTTT. Its translation is CASSLSRQSGNTIYF.

DNA of the CDR3: TGCAGTGCTAGAGATCCCCGAAAAGCGGGACGCAGCTCCTACGAGCAGTACTTC. Its translation is CSARDPRKAGRSSYEQYF. The V and J genes are TRBV20-1 and TRBJ2-5; TRBD2 aligns across 7 bases. The tail of the sequence fits TRBJ2-7 better, so the J call may be wrong. Germline CDR1 and CDR2: DFQATT and SNEGSKA (reference sequence). This CDR3 comprises 18 residues.